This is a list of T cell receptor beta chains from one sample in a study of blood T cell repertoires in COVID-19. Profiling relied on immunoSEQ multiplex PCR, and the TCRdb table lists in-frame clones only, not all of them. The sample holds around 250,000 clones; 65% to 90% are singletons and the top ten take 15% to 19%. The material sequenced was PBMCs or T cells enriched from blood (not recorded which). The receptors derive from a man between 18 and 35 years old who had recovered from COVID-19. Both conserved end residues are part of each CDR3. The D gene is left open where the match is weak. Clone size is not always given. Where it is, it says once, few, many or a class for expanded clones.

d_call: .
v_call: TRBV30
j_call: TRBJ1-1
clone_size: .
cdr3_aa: CAWTLPGKNTEAFF
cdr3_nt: TGTGCCTGGACGCTGCCAGGGAAAAACACTGAAGCTTTCTTT

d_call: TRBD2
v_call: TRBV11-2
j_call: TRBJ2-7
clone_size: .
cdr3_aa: CASRGAGDISYEQYF
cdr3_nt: TGTGCCAGCAGGGGAGCGGGAGATATCTCCTACGAGCAGTACTTC

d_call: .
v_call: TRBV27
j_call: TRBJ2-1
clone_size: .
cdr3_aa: CASSWTAASMNEQFF
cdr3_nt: TGTGCCAGCAGCTGGACAGCGGCTAGCATGAATGAGCAGTTCTTC

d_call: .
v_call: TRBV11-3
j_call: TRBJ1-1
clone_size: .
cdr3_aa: CASSRGSRWAFF
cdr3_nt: TGTGCCAGCAGCCGGGGGAGTCGCTGGGCTTTCTTT

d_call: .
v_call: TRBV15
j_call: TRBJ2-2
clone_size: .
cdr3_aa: CATSRDLFAGALGELFF
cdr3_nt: TGTGCCACCAGCAGAGATCTATTTGCGGGGGCTCTCGGGGAGCTGTTTTTT

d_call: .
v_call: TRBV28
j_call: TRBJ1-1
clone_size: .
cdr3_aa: CASRTGLNMNTEAFF
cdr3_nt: TGTGCCAGCAGGACGGGACTCAACATGAACACTGAAGCTTTCTTT

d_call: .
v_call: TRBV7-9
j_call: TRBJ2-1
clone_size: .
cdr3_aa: CASSLATHREQFF
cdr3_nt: TGTGCCAGCAGCTTAGCGACCCACAGGGAACAGTTCTTC

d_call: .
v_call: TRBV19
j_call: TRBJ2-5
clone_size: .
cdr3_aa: CASSIGQEETQYF
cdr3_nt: TGTGCCAGTAGTATTGGGCAGGAAGAGACCCAGTACTTC

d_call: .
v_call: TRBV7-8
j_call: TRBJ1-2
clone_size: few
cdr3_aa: CASSATVNGYTF
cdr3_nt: TGTGCCAGCAGCGCCACGGTCAATGGCTACACCTTC

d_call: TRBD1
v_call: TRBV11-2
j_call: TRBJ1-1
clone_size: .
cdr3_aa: CASSEDRVGKDTEAFF
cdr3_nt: TGTGCCAGCAGCGAAGACAGGGTTGGTAAGGACACTGAAGCTTTCTTT

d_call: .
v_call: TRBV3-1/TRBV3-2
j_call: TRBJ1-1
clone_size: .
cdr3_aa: CASSQSSVNTEAFF
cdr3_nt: TGTGCCAGCAGCCAAAGTTCGGTGAACACTGAAGCTTTCTTT

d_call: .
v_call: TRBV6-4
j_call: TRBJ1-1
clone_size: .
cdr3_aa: CASRNLGGDTEAFF
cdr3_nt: TGTGCCAGCAGAAACCTTGGAGGGGACACTGAAGCTTTCTTT

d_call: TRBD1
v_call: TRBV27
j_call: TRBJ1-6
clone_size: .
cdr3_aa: CASSLTGPVNSPLHF
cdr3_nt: TGTGCCAGCAGTCTGACAGGGCCTGTTAATTCACCCCTCCACTTT

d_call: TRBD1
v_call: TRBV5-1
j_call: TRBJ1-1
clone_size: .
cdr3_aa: CASSAGQAGTGNAEAFF
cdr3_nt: TGCGCCAGCAGCGCAGGACAGGCCGGAACCGGGAACGCTGAAGCTTTCTTT

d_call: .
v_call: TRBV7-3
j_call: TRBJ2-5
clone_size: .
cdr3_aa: CASDRGAGRGETQYF
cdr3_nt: TGTGCCAGCGATCGAGGGGCGGGAAGGGGAGAGACCCAGTACTTC

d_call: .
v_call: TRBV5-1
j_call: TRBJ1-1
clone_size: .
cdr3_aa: CASSLEFRDTEAFF
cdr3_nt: TGCGCCAGCAGCTTGGAATTTCGGGACACTGAAGCTTTCTTT

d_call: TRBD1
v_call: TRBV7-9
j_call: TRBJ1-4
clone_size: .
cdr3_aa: CASSWTGGGEKLFF
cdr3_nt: TGTGCCAGCAGCTGGACAGGGGGCGGGGAAAAACTGTTTTTT

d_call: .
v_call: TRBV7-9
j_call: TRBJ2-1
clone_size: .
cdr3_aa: CASSSVRDSWNEQFF
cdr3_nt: TGTGCCAGCAGCTCGGTGAGGGACTCCTGGAATGAGCAGTTCTTC

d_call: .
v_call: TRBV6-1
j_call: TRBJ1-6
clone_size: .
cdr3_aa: CASSEAGGARSPLHF
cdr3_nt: TGTGCCAGCAGTGAAGCCGGGGGGGCTCGTTCACCCCTCCACTTT

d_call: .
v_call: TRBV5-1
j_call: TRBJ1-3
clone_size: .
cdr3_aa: CASSLALGSGNTIYF
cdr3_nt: TGCGCCAGCAGTTTAGCCCTTGGCTCTGGAAACACCATATATTTT

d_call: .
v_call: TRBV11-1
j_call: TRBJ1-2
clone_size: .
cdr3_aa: CASSLGGGYTF
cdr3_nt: TGTGCCAGCAGCTTAGGCGGGGGCTACACCTTC

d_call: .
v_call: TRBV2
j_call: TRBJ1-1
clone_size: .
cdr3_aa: CASKWQAMNTEAFF
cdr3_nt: TGTGCCAGCAAATGGCAGGCGATGAACACTGAAGCTTTCTTT

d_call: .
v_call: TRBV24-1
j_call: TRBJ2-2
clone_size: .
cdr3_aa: CATSDPRVAHGELFF
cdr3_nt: TGTGCCACCAGTGATCCCCGGGTTGCGCACGGGGAGCTGTTTTTT

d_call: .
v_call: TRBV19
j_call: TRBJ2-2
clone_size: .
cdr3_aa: CASSGGPNTGELFF
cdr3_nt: TGTGCCAGTAGCGGGGGGCCCAACACCGGGGAGCTGTTTTTT

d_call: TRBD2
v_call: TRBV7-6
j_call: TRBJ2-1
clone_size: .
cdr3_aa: CASSLMGTSANEQFF
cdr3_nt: TGTGCCAGCAGCTTAATGGGGACTAGCGCCAATGAGCAGTTCTTC

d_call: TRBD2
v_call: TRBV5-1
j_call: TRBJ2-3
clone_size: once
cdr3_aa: CASSFRTSGTDTQYF
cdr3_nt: TGCGCCAGCAGCTTTCGGACTAGCGGGACAGATACGCAGTATTTT

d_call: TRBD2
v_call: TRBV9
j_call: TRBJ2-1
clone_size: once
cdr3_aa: CASTPSGRDNEQFF
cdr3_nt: TGTGCCAGCACCCCTAGCGGGCGGGACAATGAGCAGTTCTTC

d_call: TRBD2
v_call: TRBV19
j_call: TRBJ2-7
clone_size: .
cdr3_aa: CASSISLAAYEQYF
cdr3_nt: TGTGCCAGTAGTATAAGCCTAGCGGCGTACGAGCAGTACTTC

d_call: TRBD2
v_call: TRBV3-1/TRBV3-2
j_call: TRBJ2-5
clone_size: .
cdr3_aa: CASSQEDDLADNQETQYF
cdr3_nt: TGTGCCAGCAGCCAAGAGGACGATCTAGCGGATAACCAAGAGACCCAGTACTTC

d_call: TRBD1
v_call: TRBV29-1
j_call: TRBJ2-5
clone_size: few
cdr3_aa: CSVTSGGGETQYF
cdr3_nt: TGCAGCGTTACCTCAGGGGGCGGCGAGACCCAGTACTTC

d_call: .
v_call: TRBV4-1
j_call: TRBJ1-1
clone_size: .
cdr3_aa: CASSQDQEGWHTEAFF
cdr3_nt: TGCGCCAGCAGCCAAGATCAGGAGGGGTGGCACACTGAAGCTTTCTTT

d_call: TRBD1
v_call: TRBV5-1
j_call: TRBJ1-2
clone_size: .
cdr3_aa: CASSLVQGGGYTF
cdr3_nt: TGCGCCAGCAGCTTGGTACAGGGGGGTGGCTACACCTTC

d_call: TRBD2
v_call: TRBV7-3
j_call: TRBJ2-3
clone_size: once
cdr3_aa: CASSSSSGNTQYF
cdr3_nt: TGTGCCAGCAGCTCGTCTAGCGGGAATACGCAGTATTTT

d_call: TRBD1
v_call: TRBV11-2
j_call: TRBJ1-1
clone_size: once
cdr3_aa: CASSNAGTANTEAFF
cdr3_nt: TGTGCCAGCAGCAATGCCGGGACAGCGAACACTGAAGCTTTCTTT

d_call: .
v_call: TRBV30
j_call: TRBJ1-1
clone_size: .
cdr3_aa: CAWRYGGRNTEAFF
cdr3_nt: TGTGCCTGGAGGTATGGGGGCCGGAACACTGAAGCTTTCTTT

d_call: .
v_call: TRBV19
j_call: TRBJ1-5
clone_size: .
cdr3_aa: CASSIDGGNSNQPQHF
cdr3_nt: TGTGCCAGTAGTATAGACGGGGGGAATAGCAATCAGCCCCAGCATTTT

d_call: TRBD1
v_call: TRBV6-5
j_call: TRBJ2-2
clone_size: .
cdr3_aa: CASRGQGWSGELFF
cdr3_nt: TGTGCCAGCAGGGGACAGGGTTGGTCCGGGGAGCTGTTTTTT

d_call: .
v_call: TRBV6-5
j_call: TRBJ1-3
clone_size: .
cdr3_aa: CASSPRVLSGNTIYF
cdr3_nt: TGTGCCAGCAGCCCCAGGGTCCTCTCTGGAAACACCATATATTTT

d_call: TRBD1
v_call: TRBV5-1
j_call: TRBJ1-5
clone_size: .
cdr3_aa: CASSLTGGPQPQHF
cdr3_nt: TGCGCCAGCAGCTTGACAGGGGGCCCTCAGCCCCAGCATTTT

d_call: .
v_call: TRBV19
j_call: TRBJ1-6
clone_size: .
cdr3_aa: CASSSRENSPLHF
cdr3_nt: TGTGCCAGTAGTTCCAGGGAAAATTCACCCCTCCACTTT

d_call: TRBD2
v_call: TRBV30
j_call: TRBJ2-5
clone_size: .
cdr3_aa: CAWSVLRAGVFQETQYF
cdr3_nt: TGTGCCTGGAGTGTCCTCCGCGCGGGGGTTTTCCAAGAGACCCAGTACTTC

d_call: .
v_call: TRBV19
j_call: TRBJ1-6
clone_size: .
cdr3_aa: CASSILGSYNSPLHF
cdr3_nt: TGTGCCAGTAGTATCCTAGGCTCCTATAATTCACCCCTCCACTTT

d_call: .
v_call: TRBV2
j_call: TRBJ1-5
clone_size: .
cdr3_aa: CASSDGGHSNQPQHF
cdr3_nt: TGTGCCAGCAGTGACGGCGGACATAGCAATCAGCCCCAGCATTTT

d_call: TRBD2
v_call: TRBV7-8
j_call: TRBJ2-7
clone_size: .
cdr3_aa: CASSLVSLGAGEQYF
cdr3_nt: TGTGCCAGCAGCTTAGTAAGTCTGGGAGCGGGGGAGCAGTACTTC

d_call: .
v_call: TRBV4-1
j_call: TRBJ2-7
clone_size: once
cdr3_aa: CASSQRGSYEQYF
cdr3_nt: TGCGCCAGCAGCCAACGGGGGTCTTACGAGCAGTACTTC

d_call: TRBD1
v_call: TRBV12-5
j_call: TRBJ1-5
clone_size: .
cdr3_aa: CASGLQTGQPQHF
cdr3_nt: TGTGCTAGTGGTTTACAGACAGGGCAGCCCCAGCATTTT

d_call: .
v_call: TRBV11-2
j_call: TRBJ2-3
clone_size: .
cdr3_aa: CASSPTDPRTQYF
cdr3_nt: TGTGCCAGCAGCCCGACAGACCCCCGTACGCAGTATTTT

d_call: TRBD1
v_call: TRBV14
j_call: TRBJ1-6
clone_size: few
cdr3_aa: CASRLDRGNSPLHF
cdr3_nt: TGTGCCAGCAGGTTAGACAGGGGTAATTCACCCCTCCACTTT

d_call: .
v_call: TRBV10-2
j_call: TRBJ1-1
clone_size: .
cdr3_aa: CASSVAGATEAFF
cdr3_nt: TGCGCCAGCAGTGTTGCAGGGGCCACTGAAGCTTTCTTT

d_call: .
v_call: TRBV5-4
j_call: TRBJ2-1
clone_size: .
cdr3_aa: CASSPTSWGVSYNEQFF
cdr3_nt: TGTGCCAGCAGCCCCACTAGTTGGGGGGTCTCCTACAATGAGCAGTTCTTC

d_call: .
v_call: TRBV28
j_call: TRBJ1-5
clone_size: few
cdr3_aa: CASSSPGEGNQPQHF
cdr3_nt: TGTGCCAGCAGTTCGCCGGGGGAGGGCAATCAGCCCCAGCATTTT

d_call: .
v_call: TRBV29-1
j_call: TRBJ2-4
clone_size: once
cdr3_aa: CSAQGGAAKNIQYF
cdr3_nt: TGCAGCGCCCAAGGAGGGGCTGCCAAAAACATTCAGTACTTC

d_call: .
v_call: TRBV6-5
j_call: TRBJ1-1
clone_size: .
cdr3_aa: CASRSGGYMNTEAFF
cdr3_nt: TGTGCCAGCCGCTCCGGAGGCTACATGAACACTGAAGCTTTCTTT

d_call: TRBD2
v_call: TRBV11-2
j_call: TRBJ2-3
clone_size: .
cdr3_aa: CASSSSGSRTDTQYF
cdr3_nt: TGTGCCAGCAGTTCTAGCGGGAGCCGCACAGATACGCAGTATTTT

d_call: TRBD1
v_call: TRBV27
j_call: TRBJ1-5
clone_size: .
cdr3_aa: CASSPGTGGGRNQPQHF
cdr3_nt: TGTGCCAGCAGCCCCGGGACAGGGGGCGGACGCAATCAGCCCCAGCATTTT

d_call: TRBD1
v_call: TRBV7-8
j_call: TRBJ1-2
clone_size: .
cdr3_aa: CASSSTPGTDTF
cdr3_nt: TGTGCCAGCAGCTCAACCCCAGGGACAGACACCTTC

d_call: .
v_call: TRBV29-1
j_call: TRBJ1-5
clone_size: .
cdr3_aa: CSVADSLDQPQHF
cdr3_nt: TGCAGCGTGGCGGACAGTCTGGATCAGCCCCAGCATTTT

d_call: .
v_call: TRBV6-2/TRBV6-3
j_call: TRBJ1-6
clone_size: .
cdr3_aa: CASSWGDNSPLHF
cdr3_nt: TGTGCCAGCAGTTGGGGGGATAATTCACCCCTCCACTTT

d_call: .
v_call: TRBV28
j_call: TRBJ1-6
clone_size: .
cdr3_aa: CASSFTGISPLHF
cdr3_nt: TGTGCCAGCAGTTTTACAGGGATTTCACCCCTCCACTTT

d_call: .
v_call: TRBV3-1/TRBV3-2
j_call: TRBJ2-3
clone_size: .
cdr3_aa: CASSQDYGVGTDTQYF
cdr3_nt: TGTGCCAGCAGCCAAGATTACGGGGTTGGCACAGATACGCAGTATTTT